The rows below give T cell receptor beta chains drawn from one sample of a study of blood T cells in healthy people across ages. TCRdb itself ran the 5' RACE reads through MiXCR, one entry per CDR3 protein. The sample has approximately 400,000 distinct CDR3 sequences; approximately 52% are singletons. The sequencing input was blood. These receptors were collected from a man aged 55 to 70 in good health. The conserved cysteine and the conserved F or W are not part of the CDR3 here.

CDR3: ASSLSGGATQETQF
V: TRBV7-2
J: -

CDR3: ASSSHRDQYQETQY
V: TRBV28
J: TRBJ2-5

CDR3: ASSLKEQF
V: TRBV28
J: TRBJ2-1

CDR3: ASSSGRGASKNIQY
V: TRBV9
J: TRBJ2-4

CDR3: ASSFGGNEQF
V: TRBV6-2/TRBV6-3
J: TRBJ2-1

CDR3: ASRLRQALRADTQY
V: TRBV27
J: TRBJ2-3

CDR3: ATGEGGSYNEQF
V: TRBV10-3
J: TRBJ2-1

CDR3: AILKGAAYNEQF
V: TRBV12-3/TRBV12-4
J: TRBJ2-1

CDR3: ASKARAPDTQY
V: TRBV6-2/TRBV6-3
J: TRBJ2-3

CDR3: AISERETQY
V: TRBV10-3
J: TRBJ2-5

CDR3: ASSPRARAEAF
V: TRBV7-8
J: TRBJ1-1

CDR3: ASSVRPVTGELF
V: TRBV5-1
J: TRBJ2-2

CDR3: ASSTRGLNYGYT
V: TRBV18
J: TRBJ1-2

CDR3: ASSWRTESSYEQY
V: TRBV7-2
J: TRBJ2-7

CDR3: ASSRRTGATYEQY
V: TRBV5-6
J: TRBJ2-7

CDR3: ASSFGLKETQY
V: TRBV6-5
J: TRBJ2-5

CDR3: SVSHSNTQY
V: TRBV29-1
J: TRBJ2-3

CDR3: ASSLPILGGGYT
V: TRBV28
J: TRBJ1-2

CDR3: ASSKNRAGETQY
V: TRBV21-1
J: -

CDR3: AISSPPRGQETQY
V: TRBV10-3
J: -

CDR3: SANRGGFRTDTQY
V: TRBV20-1
J: TRBJ2-3

CDR3: ASIIRDSTSSEQY
V: TRBV6-1
J: TRBJ2-7

CDR3: SARVHPGQGASGANVLT
V: TRBV20-1
J: TRBJ2-6

CDR3: ASSYGFANYGYT
V: TRBV6-2/TRBV6-3
J: TRBJ1-2

CDR3: ATSRPDTDTQY
V: TRBV15
J: TRBJ2-3

CDR3: ASSLLQGTSGAYNEQY
V: TRBV7-2
J: -

CDR3: ASSSLVGIGELF
V: TRBV7-2
J: TRBJ2-2

CDR3: ASSPLATRETQY
V: TRBV18
J: TRBJ2-5

CDR3: ASSGTDSPLH
V: TRBV9
J: TRBJ1-6

CDR3: ASVGYNEQF
V: TRBV7-3
J: TRBJ2-1

CDR3: ASSTDTQY
V: TRBV2
J: TRBJ2-3

CDR3: ASSAAGDNEQF
V: TRBV2
J: TRBJ2-1

CDR3: ASSAGTAPQETQY
V: TRBV5-5
J: TRBJ2-5

CDR3: SARGYKAGGGADTQY
V: TRBV20-1
J: TRBJ2-3

CDR3: ASSYPRDRGPSTYEQY
V: TRBV6-5
J: TRBJ2-7

CDR3: ASSPAAGREKLF
V: TRBV9
J: TRBJ1-4

CDR3: ASSLPQYYEQY
V: TRBV7-2
J: -

CDR3: ASSYSAEGQPQH
V: TRBV6-2/TRBV6-3
J: TRBJ1-5

CDR3: ASSPYQANYGYT
V: TRBV5-1
J: TRBJ1-2

CDR3: ASSQEIRVRSPLH
V: TRBV4-3
J: TRBJ1-6

CDR3: SARDRVRLAGETQY
V: TRBV20-1
J: TRBJ2-5

CDR3: SVEDRRRGADTQY
V: TRBV29-1
J: TRBJ2-3

CDR3: SVAPGTAINYGYT
V: TRBV20-1
J: TRBJ1-2

CDR3: ASSLSAGWQF
V: TRBV5-6
J: TRBJ2-1

CDR3: ASSPSGQNQPQH
V: TRBV5-1
J: TRBJ1-5

CDR3: ASSLSTRGAYNEQF
V: TRBV7-3
J: TRBJ2-1

CDR3: AISESQISGGDTDTQY
V: TRBV10-3
J: TRBJ2-3

CDR3: ASSPRDFPGGEQF
V: TRBV18
J: TRBJ2-1